These T cell receptor beta chains were read from a single sample in a study of T cells after somatic rescue of genetic block. Sequenced by immunoSEQ multiplex PCR; TCRdb stores in-frame clones only, minus some. The repertoire consists of some 70,000 clones, with more than 75% occurring once and the leading ten covering approximately 3%. The sequencing sample was made of peripheral blood mononuclear cells (PBMCs). These TCRs come from a man aged 30-40 years. Each CDR3 is given with its conserved first and last residue. The order of the fields is CDR3 DNA, CDR3 protein, clone size, J gene, D gene, V gene. D genes are given only for firm matches. Clone sizes are given selectively: once, few, many, or a class where the clone is expanded.

TGCGCCAGCAGTCACTACGGACGGACCTACGAGCAGTACTTC,CASSHYGRTYEQYF,-,TRBJ2-7,-,TRBV23-1
TGCAGCGTTGGGGACAGGACCTACGAGCAGTACTTC,CSVGDRTYEQYF,-,TRBJ2-7,TRBD1,TRBV29-1
TGTGCCAGCAGCACAGGGGCTGGCTACACCTTC,CASSTGAGYTF,-,TRBJ1-2,TRBD1,TRBV6-5
TGTGCCAGCAGTTCGTGGAATGTGTGGACGGGCTACGAGCAGTACTTC,CASSSWNVWTGYEQYF,-,TRBJ2-7,-,TRBV28
TGTGCCAGCAGCTTGGACTACCAAGAGACCCAGTACTTC,CASSLDYQETQYF,-,TRBJ2-5,-,TRBV5-4
TGTGCCAGCAGCAAGCGGACAGGACTCACAGATACGCAGTATTTT,CASSKRTGLTDTQYF,-,TRBJ2-3,TRBD1,TRBV7-6
TGTGCTAGTGGTTTGGTAAGGGGGGCTGAAGCTTTCTTT,CASGLVRGAEAFF,-,TRBJ1-1,-,TRBV12-5
TGTGCCAGCAGCGCCACAGGGGCCTTCTCTGGAAACACCATATATTTT,CASSATGAFSGNTIYF,few,TRBJ1-3,TRBD1,TRBV5-6
TGTGCCAGCAGTTACGGTGGCAGGGCCCACGAGCAGTACTTC,CASSYGGRAHEQYF,-,TRBJ2-7,-,TRBV6-6
TGCGCCAGCAGCTTGTTACAGGGAGGGCAGCCCCAGCATTTT,CASSLLQGGQPQHF,-,TRBJ1-5,-,TRBV5-1
TGTGCCAGCAGCTTAGAGAACTACGAGCAGTACTTC,CASSLENYEQYF,-,TRBJ2-7,-,TRBV11-2
TGTGCCAGCAGTACAGACCGTTTCGGGCAGTTCTTC,CASSTDRFGQFF,-,TRBJ2-1,-,TRBV6-6
TGTGCCAGCAGCATGACCGGGACAGGGCTCCACGAGCAGTACTTC,CASSMTGTGLHEQYF,-,TRBJ2-7,TRBD1,TRBV7-9
TGTGCCAGTAGTATAGACAGGTTAGGCAATGAGCAGTTCTTC,CASSIDRLGNEQFF,-,TRBJ2-1,-,TRBV19
TGTGCCAGCAGCTGGCTACTCGCTAGTGAGCAGTACTTC,CASSWLLASEQYF,-,TRBJ2-5,-,TRBV11-3
TGTGCCAGCAGCCAAAGGGGTGGCTATGGCTACACCTTC,CASSQRGGYGYTF,few,TRBJ1-2,-,TRBV4-2
TGTGCCAGCTGTAGTCCCGGGACGCTTGTGCCGTACTTC,CASCSPGTLVPYF,once,TRBJ2-7,-,TRBV6-1
TGTGCCAGCAGTGAAGCTACAATCGCTAGCGGGAGTAGCGACAATGAGCAGTTCTTC,CASSEATIASGSSDNEQFF,-,TRBJ2-1,TRBD2,TRBV6-1
TGTGCCAGCAGCCAGGGGGGGAGCTATGAAAAACTGTTTTTT,CASSQGGSYEKLFF,-,TRBJ1-4,TRBD1,TRBV7-2
TGTGCCAGCAGTGACTTAGCGGGGACCGGGGAGCTGTTTTTT,CASSDLAGTGELFF,-,TRBJ2-2,TRBD2,TRBV6-1
TGTGCCACCAGCGACCACACCACCGGGGAGCTGTTTTTT,CATSDHTTGELFF,once,TRBJ2-2,-,TRBV15
TGTGCCAGCAGCGTGGACAGCTCCTACAATGAGCAGTTCTTC,CASSVDSSYNEQFF,once,TRBJ2-1,-,TRBV9
TGTGCCAGCAGTTTGGGGACTAGCGGGACTACGCAGTATTTT,CASSLGTSGTTQYF,-,TRBJ2-3,TRBD2,TRBV27
TGCGCCAGCAGGTACCTAGCGGGAGAGAGAGAGACCCAGTACTTC,CASRYLAGERETQYF,-,TRBJ2-5,TRBD2,TRBV5-1
TGTGCCAGCAGACCCGGGACAGGATCCTCGGGGGGGCACTTC,CASRPGTGSSGGHF,-,TRBJ2-7,-,TRBV6-5
TGTGCCAGCAGCTCCGGGACAGGGAACTATGGCTACACCTTC,CASSSGTGNYGYTF,-,TRBJ1-2,TRBD1,TRBV5-4
TGTGCCAGCAGTTTACTGACAGTAGATCAGCCCCAGCATTTT,CASSLLTVDQPQHF,-,TRBJ1-5,-,TRBV28
TGTGCCAGCAGAGTGAACAGGGAGTCACCCCTCCACTTT,CASRVNRESPLHF,-,TRBJ1-6,-,TRBV6-6
TGCGCCAGCAGCTGGGCGGGGGGCTCTCGGTCACCCCTCCACTTT,CASSWAGGSRSPLHF,-,TRBJ1-6,-,TRBV5-1
TGCAGCGGGAGTGGGGAGACCGGGGAGCTGTTTTTT,CSGSGETGELFF,-,TRBJ2-2,-,TRBV29-1
TGCGCCAGCAGCTATAGAGACATCACTGGAGACATTCAGTACTTC,CASSYRDITGDIQYF,-,TRBJ2-4,-,TRBV4-3
TGTGCCAGCAGTTACTCGGGGGCTGGAAACACCATATATTTT,CASSYSGAGNTIYF,-,TRBJ1-3,-,TRBV6-5
TGTGCCAGCACTCACCCCGGGACAGGGTCTGGCTACACCTTC,CASTHPGTGSGYTF,-,TRBJ1-2,TRBD1,TRBV6-6
TGCGCCAGCAGCCAAGGCTGGGTCCCGTCCTCACCCCTCCACTTT,CASSQGWVPSSPLHF,once,TRBJ1-6,-,TRBV4-1
TGCGCCAGCAGCTTGTATCCAGGGAGCTCTGGGGCCAACGTCCTGACTTTC,CASSLYPGSSGANVLTF,-,TRBJ2-6,-,TRBV5-1
TGTGCCAGCAGCGACCCCTACAGGGGAGTAGCGGCCTACGAGCAGTACTTC,CASSDPYRGVAAYEQYF,-,TRBJ2-7,-,TRBV11-1
TGTGCCAGCAGCGTAGATTGGGGAGCCTACGAGCAGTACTTC,CASSVDWGAYEQYF,once,TRBJ2-7,-,TRBV9
TGTGCCAGCAGCTTAGGGAGGCAGGTGGGTACCGGGGAGCTGTTTTTT,CASSLGRQVGTGELFF,-,TRBJ2-2,-,TRBV11-3
TGTGCCAGCAGCCCGGACTCAATAAGCTCCTACGAGCAGTACTTC,CASSPDSISSYEQYF,-,TRBJ2-7,-,TRBV5-4
TGCGCCAGCAGCACGGACGGAGATAGCTCCTACAATGAGCAGTTCTTC,CASSTDGDSSYNEQFF,-,TRBJ2-1,-,TRBV5-1
TGTGCCAGCAGCTACAGGCTAGCGGGGCTCCAAGAGACCCAGTACTTC,CASSYRLAGLQETQYF,-,TRBJ2-5,TRBD2,TRBV7-8
TGTGCCAGCAGCTTAGCATCCGCAAATACGCAGTATTTT,CASSLASANTQYF,-,TRBJ2-3,-,TRBV7-9